The next 8 T cell receptor beta chains were all read from a single sample in a study of T-cell memory formation after mild COVID-19. Via MiXCR, TCRdb re-called the 5' RACE reads, giving one row per CDR3 protein. This sample has around 340,000 distinct CDR3 sequences; around 15% occur once, and the top ten carry roughly 22%. The sequenced sample was PBMCs or a T cell subset sorted from them (not recorded which). These receptors originate from a man aged 18 to 29 who had mild COVID-19 (a few samples of this study predate the infection). Cell type and time point are not known.

The rearrangement uses TRBV5-5 and TRBJ2-3, with 11 nucleotides matching TRBD2. The CDR3 covers 17 residues. Trimming cost V 4 bases and J 1 base; bases outside gene matches: 8. Germline V gene data show CDR1 as SGHKS and CDR2 as YYEKEE (reference sequence). CDR3 DNA sequence: TGTGCCAGCAGCGGGCCGGCGGGACTAGCGGGCACAGATACGCAGTATTTT. It is translated as CASSGPAGLAGTDTQYF.

The sample holds a few counts of this clonotype. The gene calls are TRBV7-2 and TRBJ2-3; maybe TRBD2 (6 bases). Trimming cost V 2 bases and J 14 bases, with 14 bases left between them. Germline values: CDR1 SGHTA, CDR2 FQGNSA. This CDR3 has 12 amino acids. The CDR3 sequence is CASSLPGLISYF. For the CDR3, the DNA is TGTGCCAGCAGCTTACCCGGACTAATTTCGTATTTT. Complete variable domain (other parts from reference TRBV7-2 and TRBJ2-3): GAGVSQSPSNKVTEKGKDVELRCDPISGHTALYWYRQSLGQGLEFLIYFQGNSAPDKSGLPSDRFSAERTGGSVSTLTIQRTQQEDSAVYLCASSLPGLISYFGPGTRLTVL.

V is TRBV7-3 and J is TRBJ2-3; D unclear. The CDR3 is 13 residues long. The V gene's germline CDR1 is SGHTA and CDR2 FQGTGA. The V end lost 3 bases, the J end lost 6 bases, and 10 bases lay between the germline ends. The CDR3 spells CASSFTKTDTQYF. DNA of the CDR3: TGTGCCAGCAGCTTTACTAAGACCGATACGCAGTATTTT.

This clonotype was found a few times. The V and J genes are TRBV6-5 and TRBJ2-3, with D perhaps TRBD2 (5 bases). Germline-derived CDR1 and CDR2 are MNHEY and SVGAGI. Trimming cost V 10 bases and J 4 bases, with 12 bases left between them. This CDR3 spans 12 amino acids. The CDR3 protein is CATWEIPDTQYF. CDR3 nucleotides: TGTGCCACCTGGGAGATTCCAGATACGCAGTATTTT.

Concerning this clonotype itself: Germline is not matched at one junction end, which may reflect a read error. The chain has TRBV3-1 and TRBJ1-4; D uncertain. This CDR3 spans 12 amino acids. Germline V gene sequence: CDR1 LGHDT, CDR2 YNNKEL (reference sequence). Written as DNA, the CDR3 is TGTGCCAGCAGCCAAGATGTGGGCAGCCCCTCTTTT. This gives the protein CASSQDVGSPSF.

This clonotype was found a few times. The V gene is TRBV29-1, the J gene TRBJ2-5; possible D gene TRBD2, 6 bases. The V gene's germline CDR1 is SQVTM and CDR2 ANQGSEA. V dropped 6 bases and J dropped 4 bases, with 21 bases sitting between them. The CDR3 covers 15 residues. The CDR3 DNA sequence: TGCAGCGTCCCCGGTCCCGGGGGTGTTGGAGAGACCCAGTACTTC. Protein product: CSVPGPGGVGETQYF.

This sequence joins TRBV7-6 and TRBJ2-7, with a tentative D call TRBD2 (8 bases). The CDR3 covers 15 residues. V lost 5 bases and J lost 4, with 18 bases in between. Germline CDR1 SGHVS, CDR2 FNYEAQ. The CDR3, as DNA: TGTGCCAGCAGCCCCGGGGGGGGACAGCCTTACGAGCAGTACTTC. The encoded protein is CASSPGGGQPYEQYF.

V and J are TRBV11-1 and TRBJ2-7, with D maybe TRBD1 (5 bases). Germline V gene sequence: CDR1 SGHAT, CDR2 FQDESV (reference sequence). Trimming shortened V by 1 base and J by 0 bases, and 10 bases separated the two germline ends. The CDR3 consists of 15 residues. The CDR3 loop reads CASSLETGSSYEQYF. CDR3 coding DNA: TGTGCCAGCAGCTTAGAAACAGGAAGCTCCTACGAGCAGTACTTC.